This T cell receptor beta chain was identified during a study of cytotoxic CD8 clonotypes in ibrutinib-treated CLL. CDR1 is SGDLS and CDR2 is YYNGEE in the germline V gene. Trimming removed 0 bases from V and 2 bases from J, with 15 bases in between. This CDR3 region has 18 residues. Investigators sought sequencing depths of between 1 in 200,000 and 1 in 1 million T cells. Using immunoSEQ multiplex PCR, the repertoire was profiled, and TCRdb retains in-frame clones only, with some absent. This table holds 250,000 to 350,000 clones, approximately 76% found once. This receptor was identified in a human donor with chronic lymphocytic leukemia. This specimen was PBMCs, taken at disease progression, from a patient treated with ibrutinib. This sequence joins TRBV9 and TRBJ2-6; D call uncertain. The CDR3 loop is CASSVGIGLYPGANVLTF. CDR3 nucleotides: TGTGCCAGCAGCGTAGGAATAGGGCTCTACCCTGGGGCCAACGTCCTGACTTTC. The complete variable domain, with remaining parts taken from reference TRBV9 and TRBJ2-6, reads DSGVTQTPKHLITATGQRVTLRCSPRSGDLSVYWYQQSLDQGLQFLIQYYNGEERAKGNILERFSAQQFPDLHSELNLSSLELGDSALYFCASSVGIGLYPGANVLTFGAGSRLTVL.